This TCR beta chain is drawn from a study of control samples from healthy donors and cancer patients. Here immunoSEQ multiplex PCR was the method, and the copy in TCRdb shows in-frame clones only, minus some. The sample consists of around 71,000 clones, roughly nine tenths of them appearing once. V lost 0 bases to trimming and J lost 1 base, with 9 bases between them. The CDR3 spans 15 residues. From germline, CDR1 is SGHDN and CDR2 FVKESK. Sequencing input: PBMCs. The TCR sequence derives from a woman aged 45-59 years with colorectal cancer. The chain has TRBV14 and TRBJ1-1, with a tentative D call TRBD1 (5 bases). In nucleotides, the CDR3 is TGTGCCAGCAGCCAAGAGGTCAGGGAGAACACTGAAGCTTTCTTT. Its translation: CASSQEVRENTEAFF.